The entry below describes one TCR beta chain. Its antigen is not identified. Measured with immunoSEQ multiplex PCR; TCRdb has only the in-frame clones, and not every one. Of about 2.2 million clones in the sample, around 95% were seen once. From germline, CDR1 is MNHEY and CDR2 SMNVEV (reference sequence). The CDR3 runs to 15 residues. Trimming cost V 6 bases and J 6 bases; bases outside gene matches: 10. CD45RO-negative, CCR7-selected cells formed the naive CD8 fraction, which excluded terminally differentiated effector memory CD45RA+ cells. The healthy adult donors were HIV-negative and reported no recent acute infections or vaccinations. The data stem from a study of shared clonotypes between healthy human individuals. Across the study: Each donor's CD4 naive and CD4 memory cells filled three plates apiece, CD8 naive two, and CD8 memory one. Findings and limits, study-wide: Read depth was anticipated to influence clonotype sharing among donors. Roughly 5% of naive CD4 clonotypes were shared across four donors.

The sample was naive CD8+ T cells from PBMCs. The sequence derives from a man aged 18 to 29 in good health. Some clones in this sample may be carry-over from other donors' samples. The chain combines TRBV27 with TRBJ2-1, with 8 bases identical to TRBD2. CDR3 protein: CASSPSPGLGNEQFF. The CDR3 DNA sequence: TGTGCCAGCAGCCCATCGCCGGGACTAGGCAATGAGCAGTTCTTC.